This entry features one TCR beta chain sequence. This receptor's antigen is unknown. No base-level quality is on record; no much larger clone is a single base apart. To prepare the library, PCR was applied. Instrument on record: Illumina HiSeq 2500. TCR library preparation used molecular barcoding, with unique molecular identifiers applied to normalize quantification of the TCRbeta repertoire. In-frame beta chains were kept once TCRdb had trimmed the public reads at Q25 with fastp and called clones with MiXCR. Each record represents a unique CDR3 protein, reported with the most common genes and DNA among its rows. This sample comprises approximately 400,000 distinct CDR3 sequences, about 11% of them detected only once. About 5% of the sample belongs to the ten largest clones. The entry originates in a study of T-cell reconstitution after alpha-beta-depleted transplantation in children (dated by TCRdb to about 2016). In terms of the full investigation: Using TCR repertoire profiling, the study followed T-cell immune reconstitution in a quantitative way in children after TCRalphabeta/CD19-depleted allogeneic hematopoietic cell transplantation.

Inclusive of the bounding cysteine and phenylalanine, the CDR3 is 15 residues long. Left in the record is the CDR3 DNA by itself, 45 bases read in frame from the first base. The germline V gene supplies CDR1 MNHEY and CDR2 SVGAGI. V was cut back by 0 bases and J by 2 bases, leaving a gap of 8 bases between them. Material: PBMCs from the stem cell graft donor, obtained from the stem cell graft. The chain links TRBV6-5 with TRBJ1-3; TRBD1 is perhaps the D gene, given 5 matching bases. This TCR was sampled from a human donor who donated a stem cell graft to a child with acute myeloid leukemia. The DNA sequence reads TGTGCCAGCAGTTACTCCGGGGCGGCTGGAAACACCATATATTTT. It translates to CASSYSGAAGNTIYF.